Listed below are T cell receptor beta chains from one sample, sequenced in a study of T cell repertoires in cytomegalovirus infection. TCRdb reprocessed the reads with MiXCR, giving one entry per CDR3 protein. The data contain under 350,000 distinct CDR3 sequences, roughly 9.5% of them singletons. The sample consisted of PBMCs. Receptors were obtained from a human donor in good health (CMV status not recorded). Some clones in this sample may be carry-over from other donors' samples. Both conserved end residues are part of each CDR3. A D gene is named only where the DNA matches it firmly. Not every row has a clone size; where given, it reads once, few, many or a size class.

few	TRBD2	TRBV6-6	TRBJ2-7	CASSFLLAGNEQYF	TGTGCCAGCAGCTTCTTGCTAGCGGGGAACGAGCAGTACTTC
few	.	TRBV6-2/TRBV6-3	TRBJ2-5	CASSHLRGTQYF	TGTGCCAGCAGCCACCTCAGGGGGACCCAGTACTTC
.	.	TRBV9	TRBJ2-1	CASSVGAGTPSVTYNEQFF	TGTGCCAGCAGCGTAGGGGCTGGGACACCTTCCGTAACCTACAATGAGCAGTTCTTC
.	TRBD1	TRBV11-2	TRBJ1-4	CASSPGGEGEKLFF	TGTGCCAGCAGCCCAGGGGGGGAGGGTGAAAAACTGTTTTTT
few	TRBD1	TRBV6-2/TRBV6-3	TRBJ1-5	CAISYYDGTGGVQPQHF	TGTGCCATCAGCTATTACGACGGGACAGGGGGCGTTCAGCCCCAGCATTTT
.	.	TRBV6-5	TRBJ2-1	CASSYRPSSYNEQFF	TGTGCCAGCAGTTACAGACCGAGCTCCTACAATGAGCAGTTCTTC
.	.	TRBV20-1	TRBJ1-1	CSAREAGMNTEAFF	TGCAGTGCTAGAGAGGCCGGGATGAACACTGAAGCTTTCTTT
.	.	TRBV19	TRBJ2-2	CASTAGNRETTGELFF	TGTGCCAGTACCGCGGGAAACAGGGAAACGACCGGGGAGCTGTTTTTT
few	TRBD2	TRBV6-6	TRBJ2-2	CASSGLAGIYGELFF	TGTGCCAGCAGTGGACTAGCGGGGATTTACGGGGAGCTGTTTTTT
.	.	TRBV4-3	TRBJ2-3	CASSQDGFEVSTDTQYF	TGCGCCAGCAGCCAAGATGGGTTTGAAGTTAGCACAGATACGCAGTATTTT
.	.	TRBV10-3	TRBJ1-5	CAISEGERQPQHF	TGTGCCATCAGTGAGGGTGAGAGACAGCCCCAGCATTTT
.	.	TRBV28	TRBJ1-2	CASSLRSVPYGYTF	TGTGCCAGCAGTCTTCGGTCCGTCCCGTATGGCTACACCTTC
many	.	TRBV7-2	TRBJ2-5	CASSLARGAFETQYF	TGTGCCAGCAGCTTAGCTCGGGGGGCCTTCGAGACCCAGTACTTC
many	.	TRBV6-2/TRBV6-3	TRBJ1-5	CASSYRENQPQHF	TGTGCCAGCAGTTACAGGGAAAATCAGCCCCAGCATTTT
many	.	TRBV3-1	TRBJ2-2	CASRPQKIWTGELFF	TGTGCCAGCAGACCTCAAAAGATCTGGACCGGGGAGCTGTTTTTT
few	TRBD2	TRBV7-8	TRBJ2-2	CATRGGTSPGGELFF	TGTGCCACCAGGGGGGGGACTAGCCCGGGCGGGGAGCTGTTTTTT
few	.	TRBV24-1	TRBJ2-2	CATSDPLGGGGTGELFF	TGTGCCACCAGTGATCCGCTAGGAGGGGGAGGCACCGGGGAGCTGTTTTTT
.	.	TRBV20-1	TRBJ2-5	CSARWGAEKTQYF	TGCAGTGCACGGTGGGGGGCCGAGAAGACCCAGTACTTC
many	TRBD2	TRBV7-2	TRBJ2-5	CASSSLAGGRETQYF	TGTGCCAGCAGCTCTCTAGCGGGGGGGCGGGAGACCCAGTACTTC
many	TRBD1	TRBV7-9	TRBJ2-4	CASSLGQGMGDIQYF	TGTGCCAGCAGCTTAGGACAGGGCATGGGGGACATTCAGTACTTC
many	.	TRBV4-2	TRBJ2-5	CASSQETRAGGETQYF	TGTGCCAGCAGCCAAGAGACGAGGGCCGGAGGAGAGACCCAGTACTTC
.	TRBD2	TRBV4-3	TRBJ2-6	CASSLGLAGTSGANVLTF	TGCGCCAGCAGCTTGGGACTAGCGGGGACCTCTGGGGCCAACGTCCTGACTTTC
many	TRBD1	TRBV5-1	TRBJ2-2	CASSVDRGSGELFF	TGCGCCAGCAGCGTAGACAGGGGATCCGGGGAGCTGTTTTTT
few	.	TRBV15	TRBJ2-1	CASRNSGNEQFF	TGTGCCTCTCGGAATTCCGGCAATGAGCAGTTCTTC
many	.	TRBV7-2	TRBJ1-1	CASSSAGGRTEAFF	TGTGCCAGCAGCTCAGCGGGGGGACGAACTGAAGCTTTCTTT
many	.	TRBV7-2	TRBJ2-7	CASSSQGQGYEQYF	TGTGCCAGCAGCTCCCAGGGGCAGGGCTACGAGCAGTACTTC
.	TRBD1	TRBV7-9	TRBJ2-2	CASSPWTGNTGELFF	TGTGCCAGCAGCCCCTGGACAGGGAACACCGGGGAGCTGTTTTTT
.	.	TRBV7-8	TRBJ2-7	CASSFSHRVGGSEQYF	TGTGCCAGCAGCTTTTCCCACAGGGTGGGGGGTTCCGAGCAGTACTTC
many	.	TRBV7-6	TRBJ2-2	CASSLQEHGELFF	TGTGCCAGCAGCTTACAGGAGCACGGGGAGCTGTTTTTT
few	.	TRBV6-2/TRBV6-3	TRBJ1-1	CASSRWTDEAFF	TGTGCCAGTTCCCGTTGGACAGATGAAGCTTTCTTT
few	TRBD1	TRBV7-8	TRBJ2-7	CASSSRTGQDEQYF	TGTGCCAGCAGCTCCCGGACAGGGCAGGACGAGCAGTACTTC
many	.	TRBV7-9	TRBJ1-1	CASSGSLGVGTEAFF	TGTGCCAGCAGCGGAAGTCTGGGTGTGGGCACTGAAGCTTTCTTT
many	.	TRBV12-3/TRBV12-4	TRBJ1-4	CASSLDRDREKLFF	TGTGCCAGCAGTTTAGACAGGGATCGAGAAAAACTGTTTTTT
few	.	TRBV7-2	TRBJ2-7	CASSLQDLLSDEQYF	TGTGCCAGCAGCTTACAGGACCTTCTGTCGGACGAGCAGTACTTC
few	.	TRBV7-2	TRBJ1-4	CASGRGGLTNEKLFF	TGTGCCAGCGGCAGGGGAGGGTTAACTAATGAAAAACTGTTTTTT
many	TRBD1	TRBV7-2	TRBJ1-4	CASSRQGRDEKLFF	TGTGCCAGCAGCCGACAGGGTCGGGATGAAAAACTGTTTTTT
few	.	TRBV12-3/TRBV12-4	TRBJ1-5	CASSFTGARSNQPQHF	TGTGCCAGCAGTTTTACTGGGGCTCGGAGCAATCAGCCCCAGCATTTT
many	.	TRBV6-2/TRBV6-3	TRBJ2-7	CASSTVYEQYF	TGTGCCAGCAGCACAGTTTACGAGCAGTACTTC
.	.	TRBV7-9	TRBJ1-2	CASSLVQYRAYYTF	TGTGCCAGCAGCTTAGTACAGTACAGGGCGTACTACACCTTC
many	.	TRBV7-8	TRBJ2-1	CASSLPRRLGDNEQFF	TGTGCCAGCAGCTTACCCCGACGACTAGGAGACAATGAGCAGTTCTTC
few	.	TRBV20-1	TRBJ1-1	CSAINSQGPQAFF	TGCAGTGCCATAAACTCTCAGGGCCCTCAAGCTTTCTTT
many	.	TRBV7-8	TRBJ1-5	CASSLRGGGKYSNQPQHF	TGTGCCAGCAGCTTACGCGGGGGGGGAAAATATAGCAATCAGCCCCAGCATTTT
.	TRBD1	TRBV7-3	TRBJ2-2	CASSAKARQGVGTGELFF	TGTGCCAGCAGCGCTAAAGCCCGACAGGGGGTAGGGACCGGGGAGCTGTTTTTT
few	.	TRBV19	TRBJ2-5	CASSIPAGAPQETQYF	TGTGCCAGTAGTATCCCGGCCGGGGCGCCTCAAGAGACCCAGTACTTC
.	TRBD1	TRBV5-1	TRBJ1-4	CASSLSGQADHSTNEKLFF	TGCGCCAGCAGCTTGTCCGGACAGGCCGACCACTCAACTAATGAAAAACTGTTTTTT
few	.	TRBV2	TRBJ1-6	CASMQGIQSPLHF	TGTGCCAGCATGCAGGGAATACAGTCACCCCTCCACTTT
few	TRBD1	TRBV24-1	TRBJ2-1	CATGGQDYNEQFF	TGTGCCACCGGGGGACAGGATTACAATGAGCAGTTCTTC